This T cell receptor beta chain was profiled in a study of early T cells in non-severe SARS-CoV-2 infection (dated by TCRdb to 2020 to 2023). Study-level background: TCR sequencing used bulk RNA from unsorted whole blood, so alpha and beta chains could not be paired. Overall results and qualifications from the work: VDJdb matching was skewed toward anti-spike CD8 responses and likely underestimated virus-specific expansions by missing private and CD4 specificities.

At the junction V is shortened by 3 bases and J by 4 bases; bases outside the gene matches: 4. From cysteine to phenylalanine, the CDR3 is 15 amino acids long. Only CDR3 DNA remains: 45 bases, in frame from the first base. The CDR1 and CDR2 encoded by the germline V gene are WSHSY and SAAADI. This was a case-control study nested in a cohort of healthcare workers in London, UK, who had nasopharyngeal swab PCR tests and blood samples taken every week. Healthcare workers were recruited during the week of the UK lockdown, between 23 and 31 March 2020, and followed weekly for up to about 16 weeks. Receptors were amplified or captured by 5' RACE. The instrument was a NextSeq 500. In the TCR library protocol, unique molecular identifiers were attached to individual cDNA molecules to correct for PCR bias and sequencing error. TCR alpha and beta chains were both sequenced, and the abundances of alpha and beta sequences in each sample were closely correlated with each other. From the authors' description of their analysis: V gene, J gene and CDR3 annotation of TCR sequences was performed with Decombinator V4. TCRs were defined as expanded if a significant change between any two time points was detected under a Poisson model with p below 0.0001. TCR abundances were normalised to the total number of TCRs sequenced in each sample and reported as counts per million. TRAV1-2 paired with TRAJ12, TRAJ20 or TRAJ33 defined MAIT TCRs, while TRAV10 paired with TRAJ18 defined iNKT TCRs. VDJdb, accessed on 1 November 2021, was searched for TCRs annotated for CMV, EBV and SARS-CoV-2, and TCRs annotated for more than one antigen were excluded. TCRdb reworked the public reads: Q25 trimming with fastp, MiXCR clone assembly, productive beta chains retained. Every CDR3 protein is listed once, alongside the most common genes and DNA of its rows. TCRdb, rather than the study authors, made the V and J calls. Within this sample are some 120,000 distinct CDR3 sequences, with about 16% of them counted one time only. Roughly 22% of the sample comes from the top ten.

A word on this clonotype: This clone's antigen is unknown. No base-level quality is on record; no much larger clone is a single base apart.

The material sequenced was whole blood. The TCR was taken from an adult who was a healthcare worker with PCR-confirmed SARS-CoV-2 infection or an uninfected control (not recorded which). The chain uses TRBV10-2 and TRBJ2-1; the junction holds 9 bases that match TRBD2. CDR3 sequence: CASSEGRGGYNEQFF. The nucleotides read TGCGCCAGCAGTGAAGGGCGGGGGGGATACAATGAGCAGTTCTTC.